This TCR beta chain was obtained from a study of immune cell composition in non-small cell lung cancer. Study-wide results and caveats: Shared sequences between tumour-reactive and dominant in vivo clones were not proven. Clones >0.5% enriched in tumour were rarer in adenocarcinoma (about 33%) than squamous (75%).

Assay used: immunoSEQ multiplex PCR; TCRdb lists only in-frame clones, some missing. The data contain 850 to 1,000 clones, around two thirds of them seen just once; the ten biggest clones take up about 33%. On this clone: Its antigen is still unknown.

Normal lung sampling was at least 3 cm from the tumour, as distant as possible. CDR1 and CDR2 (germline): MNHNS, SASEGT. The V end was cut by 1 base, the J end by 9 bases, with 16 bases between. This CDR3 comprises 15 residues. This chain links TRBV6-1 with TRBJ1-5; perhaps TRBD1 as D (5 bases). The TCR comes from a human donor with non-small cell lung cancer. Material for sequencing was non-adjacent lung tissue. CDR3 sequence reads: CASSEVGGAARPQHF. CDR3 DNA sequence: TGTGCCAGCAGTGAAGTGGGTGGGGCGGCCCGGCCCCAGCATTTT.